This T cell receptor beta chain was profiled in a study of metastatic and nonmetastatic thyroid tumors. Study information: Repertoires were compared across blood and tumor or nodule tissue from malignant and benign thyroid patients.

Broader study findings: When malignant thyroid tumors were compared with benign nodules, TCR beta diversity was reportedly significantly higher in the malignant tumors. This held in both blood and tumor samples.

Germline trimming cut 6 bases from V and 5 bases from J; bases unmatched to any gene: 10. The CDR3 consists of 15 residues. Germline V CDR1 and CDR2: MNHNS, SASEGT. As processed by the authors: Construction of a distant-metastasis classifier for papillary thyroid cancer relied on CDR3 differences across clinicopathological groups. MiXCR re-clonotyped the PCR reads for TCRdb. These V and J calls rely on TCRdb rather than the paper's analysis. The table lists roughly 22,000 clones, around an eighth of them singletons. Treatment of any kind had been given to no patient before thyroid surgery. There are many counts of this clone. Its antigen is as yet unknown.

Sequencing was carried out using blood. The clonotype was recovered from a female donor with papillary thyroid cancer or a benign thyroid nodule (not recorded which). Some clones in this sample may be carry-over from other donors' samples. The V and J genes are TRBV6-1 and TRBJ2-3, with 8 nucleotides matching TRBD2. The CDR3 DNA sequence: TGTGCCAGCAGCCGAAGCGGGAGACCGGGAGATACGCAGTATTTT. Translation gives CASSRSGRPGDTQYF.